What follows is one TCR beta chain and its context. Antigen unknown. Germline assignment: CDR1 SGHRS and CDR2 YFSETQ. The CDR3 is made up of 12 amino acids. The data were taken from a study of CXCR3-negative and CXCR3-positive naive CD8 T cells. Study-wide results and limits: Greater hydrophobicity was found in TRB CDR3s of CXCR3-positive naive cells than of CXCR3-negative naive cells.

UMI-labeled 5' RACE yielded the TRB cDNA libraries. TCRdb reprocessed the 5' RACE reads and stores each CDR3 protein as one record, lacking DNA. This sample carries approximately 66,000 distinct CDR3 sequences, with roughly 1.5% going to the ten biggest clones. Sequencing was carried out using naive CXCR3- CD8+ T cells from blood. Subset indicated: CD45RO-CCR7+CD27+CD95- naive CD8+ T cells lacking CXCR3 (TNR3-). The J gene is TRBJ2-7, the V gene TRBV5-1; TCRdb proposes TRBD1, but this gene call is untestable without DNA. The sequence was collected from a human donor in good health. Some clones in this sample may be carry-over from other donors' samples. CDR3 sequence reads: CASSFSGYEQYF.